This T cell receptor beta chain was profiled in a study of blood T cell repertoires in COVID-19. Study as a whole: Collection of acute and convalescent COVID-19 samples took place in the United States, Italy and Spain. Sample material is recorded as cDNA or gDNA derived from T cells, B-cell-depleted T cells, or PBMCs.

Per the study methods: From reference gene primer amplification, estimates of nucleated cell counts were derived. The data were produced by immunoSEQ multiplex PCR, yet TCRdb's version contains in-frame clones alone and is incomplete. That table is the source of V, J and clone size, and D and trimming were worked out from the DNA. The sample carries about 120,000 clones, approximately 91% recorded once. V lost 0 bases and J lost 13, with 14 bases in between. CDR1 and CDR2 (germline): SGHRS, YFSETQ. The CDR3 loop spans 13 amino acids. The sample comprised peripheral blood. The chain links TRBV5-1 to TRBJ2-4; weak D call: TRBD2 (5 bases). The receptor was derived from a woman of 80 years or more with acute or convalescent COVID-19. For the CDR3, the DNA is TGCGCCAGCAGCTTGGCCGGGGTGGGCAGGCAGTACTTC. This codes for CASSLAGVGRQYF.